This T cell receptor (beta chain) appears in the sequencing data of a study of graft-versus-host responses after intestinal transplantation. About the study: Transplants given to recipients were multivisceral, liver-intestinal, or isolated intestinal. Study results and limitations: GvH clonotypes were identified within recipient marrow, with a subset emerging first in ileum or blood.

Clones were sequenced by immunoSEQ multiplex PCR, and TCRdb holds only the in-frame ones, with some missing. The table lists under 45,000 clones, approximately 95% of them singletons. Worth noting for this clone: What it binds is not known.

Deletions cut 3 bases from V and 4 bases from J, with 16 bases between. The CDR3 consists of 15 residues. Germline V lookup: CDR1 SGDLS, CDR2 YYNGEE. J is TRBJ1-2 and V is TRBV9; the D gene is possibly TRBD1 (5 bases). The TCR comes from a human patient who received an intestinal transplant, so some T cells may come from the graft donor. The specimen was PBMCs, collected approximately 700 days after intestinal transplantation. The CDR3 region has the DNA TGTGCCAGCAGCGCCGACGGCACAGGATCCTATGGCTACACCTTC. It translates to CASSADGTGSYGYTF.